A single sample gave rise to the 19 T cell receptor beta chains below, sequenced in a study of shared clonotypes between healthy human individuals. Profiled with immunoSEQ multiplex PCR; TCRdb holds only in-frame clones, not every one. The sample records about 1 million clones, about 80% being singletons. The sample was memory CD4+ T cells sorted from blood. Described subset: CD45RA-negative fraction. Every receptor here comes from a man aged 18 to 30 in good health.

V is TRBV7-2 and J is TRBJ2-5; D is ambiguous. This CDR3 comprises 14 residues. V shed 2 bases and J shed 1 base, with 8 bases lying between them. Germline values: CDR1 SGHTA, CDR2 FQGNSA. In nucleotides, the CDR3 is TGTGCCAGCAGCTTATATTTCAGCCAAGAGACCCAGTACTTC. It translates to CASSLYFSQETQYF.

This clone has just one count. The sample has other DNA sequences that encode this CDR3 too. The V gene is TRBV5-1, the J gene TRBJ2-7; the D gene is possibly TRBD1 (6 bases). Germline V gene lookup returns CDR1 SGHRS and CDR2 YFSETQ. The CDR3 has 13 amino acids. The germline V and J ends were trimmed by 3 bases and 3 bases, with 10 bases remaining between them. CDR3 sequence reads: CASSSSGDYEQYF. DNA of the CDR3: TGCGCCAGCAGCTCATCAGGGGACTACGAGCAGTACTTC.

The chain employs TRBV13 and TRBJ1-2; no definite D call. Between the trimmed V and J ends, which lost 6 bases and 1 base, there was a span of 12 bases. Germline values: CDR1 PRHDT, CDR2 FYEKMQ (reference sequence). The CDR3 sequence is 14 residues long. CDR3: CASRSERVNYGYTF. The CDR3 coding sequence is TGTGCCAGCAGATCCGAACGGGTTAACTATGGCTACACCTTC.

The gene calls are TRBV7-8 and TRBJ1-4; D not resolved. Germline V gene data show CDR1 as SGHVS and CDR2 as FQNEAQ. This CDR3 has 16 amino acids. Trimming shortened V by 4 bases and J by 6 bases, and 18 bases separated the two germline ends. The CDR3 DNA reads as TGTGCCAGCAGCTCGCCCTCGGGAGGCTGGGATGAAAAACTGTTTTTT. Translating gives CASSSPSGGWDEKLFF. The whole variable domain, filled in from reference TRBV7-8 and TRBJ1-4, reads GAGVSQSPRYKVAKRGQDVALRCDPISGHVSLFWYQQALGQGPEFLTYFQNEAQLDKSGLPSDRFFAERPEGSVSTLKIQRTQQEDSAVYLCASSSPSGGWDEKLFFGSGTQLSVL.

The chain recombines TRBV11-2 with TRBJ2-7, with D uncertain. The CDR3 is made up of 15 amino acids. Trimming removed 1 base at V and 3 bases at J, with 13 bases between. CDR1 is SGHAT, CDR2 FQNNGV, per germline. CDR3 region: CASSLGATKNYEQYF. The DNA for the CDR3 is TGTGCCAGCAGCTTAGGAGCCACCAAAAACTACGAGCAGTACTTC.

The rearrangement links TRBV5-5 to TRBJ2-3; 10 bases are a match to TRBD2. This CDR3 comprises 16 residues. Germline values: CDR1 SGHKS, CDR2 YYEKEE (reference sequence). Germline trimming cut 5 bases from V and 2 bases from J; bases unmatched to any gene: 8. DNA of the CDR3: TGTGCCAGCAGAAGAGGACTAGCGGTCCCCACAGATACGCAGTATTTT. Translating it yields CASRRGLAVPTDTQYF.

This chain joins TRBV30 and TRBJ2-5; D is uncertain. Germline CDR1 and CDR2: GTSNPN and SVGIG (reference sequence). V lost 3 bases to trimming and J lost 3 bases, with 5 bases between them. CDR3 size: 11 residues. CDR3 coding DNA: TGTGCCTGGAGCACAGAAGAGACCCAGTACTTC. The encoded protein is CAWSTEETQYF.

The V and J genes are TRBV4-2 and TRBJ2-7; tentatively, D is TRBD2 (5 bases). V was shortened by 0 bases and J by 2 bases, with 11 bases between the two germline ends. This CDR3 is built from 15 residues. CDR1 LGHNA and CDR2 YNFKEQ come from the germline V gene. CDR3 coding DNA: TGTGCCAGCAGCCAAGAGGAGGAACCAACCTACGAGCAGTACTTC. It specifies CASSQEEEPTYEQYF.

The chain carries TRBV5-1 and TRBJ1-1; no definite D call. Germline V gene lookup returns CDR1 SGHRS and CDR2 YFSETQ. V was clipped by 4 bases and J by 0 bases, with 10 bases between them. This CDR3 is 14 amino acids long. CDR3 loop: CASSGPGMNTEAFF. The CDR3 nucleotides read TGCGCCAGCAGCGGGCCGGGCATGAACACTGAAGCTTTCTTT.

DNA of the CDR3: TGTGCCAGCAGTGCACAGGGGGAGGTCTATGGCTACACCTTC. This gives the protein CASSAQGEVYGYTF. The rearrangement joins TRBV2 to TRBJ1-2, with TRBD1 matching over 8 bases. The germline V gene has CDR1 SNHLY and CDR2 FYNNEI. This CDR3 has 14 amino acids. The ends lost 4 bases at V and 4 bases at J; junction bases unmatched: 5.

The chain links TRBV7-6 to TRBJ1-3; the match to TRBD1 covers 10 bases. CDR1 and CDR2 (germline): SGHVS, FNYEAQ. The CDR3 contains 18 residues. V lost 2 bases, J lost 2 bases, and 9 bases stayed unmatched. CDR3 sequence reads: CASSLLGSGTGAGNTIYF. DNA for the CDR3: TGTGCCAGCAGCTTATTGGGGTCTGGGACAGGGGCTGGAAACACCATATATTTT.

With respect to this clone: The sample has other DNA sequences that encode this CDR3 too. The V and J genes are TRBV7-2 and TRBJ2-3, with D unclear. CDR3 length: 11 residues. V lost 3 bases and J lost 5, with 3 bases in between. Germline CDR1 reads SGHTA; CDR2 reads FQGNSA. This chain's CDR3 is CASSFKDTQYF. CDR3 bases: TGTGCCAGCAGCTTCAAAGATACGCAGTATTTT.

The chain uses TRBV25-1 and TRBJ1-3; no clear D. The length of the CDR3 is 14 residues. Germline V gene lookup returns CDR1 MGHDK and CDR2 SYGVNS. V was clipped by 6 bases and J by 0 bases, with 9 bases between them. CDR3 residues: CASSFSNSGNTIYF. In DNA, the CDR3 is TGTGCCAGCAGCTTCAGTAACTCTGGAAACACCATATATTTT.

The rearrangement links TRBV11-2 to TRBJ1-2, with a tentative D call TRBD1 (5 bases). With 5 bases removed from V and 3 bases from J, the gap between germline ends came to 13 bases. Germline-derived CDR1 and CDR2 are SGHAT and FQNNGV. The CDR3 sequence is 14 residues long. Written as DNA, the CDR3 is TGTGCCAGCAGCCCTGACAGCTATTACTATGGCTACACCTTC. Translating it yields CASSPDSYYYGYTF.

The chain has TRBV10-2 and TRBJ1-5; 10 bases line up with TRBD1. The CDR3 has 13 amino acids. The junction had 2 bases not matched to a gene; V was cut back by 6 bases and J by 6 bases. CDR1 and CDR2 (germline): WSHSY, SAAADI. CDR3 sequence reads: CASSRDRGQPQHF. CDR3 coding DNA: TGCGCCAGCAGCAGGGACAGGGGTCAGCCCCAGCATTTT.

The chain has TRBV9 and TRBJ2-5; D might be TRBD1 (6 bases). V was clipped by 3 bases and J by 2 bases, with 8 bases between them. Germline V lookup: CDR1 SGDLS, CDR2 YYNGEE. The CDR3 is made up of 13 amino acids. The CDR3 sequence is CASSGGTQETQYF. In DNA form, the CDR3 reads TGTGCCAGCAGCGGAGGGACACAAGAGACCCAGTACTTC.

This sequence joins TRBV18 and TRBJ1-3; possible D gene TRBD1, 5 bases. The CDR3 extends over 15 amino acids. Germline loops: CDR1 KGHSH, CDR2 LQKENI. Trimming removed 1 base at V and 2 bases at J, with 9 bases between. CDR3 in DNA: TGTGCCAGCTCACCACAGGGGTGGACTGGAAACACCATATATTTT. It codes for CASSPQGWTGNTIYF. The full variable domain, rest sourced from reference TRBV18 and TRBJ1-3, is NAGVMQNPRHLVRRRGQEARLRCSPMKGHSHVYWYRQLPEEGLKFMVYLQKENIIDESGMPKERFSAEFPKEGPSILRIQQVVRGDSAAYFCASSPQGWTGNTIYFGEGSWLTVV.

The sample holds one count of this clone. The chain couples TRBV18 to TRBJ1-1; D is unclear. The CDR3 length is 14 residues. V dropped 1 base and J dropped 0 bases, with 6 bases sitting between them. The V gene's germline CDR1 is KGHSH and CDR2 LQKENI. The CDR3 nucleotides are TGTGCCAGCTCACCACGTCCCATGAACACTGAAGCTTTCTTT. Protein: CASSPRPMNTEAFF. Complete variable domain (other parts from reference TRBV18 and TRBJ1-1): NAGVMQNPRHLVRRRGQEARLRCSPMKGHSHVYWYRQLPEEGLKFMVYLQKENIIDESGMPKERFSAEFPKEGPSILRIQQVVRGDSAAYFCASSPRPMNTEAFFGQGTRLTVV.

This clone was picked up many times. The V call is TRBV4-3, the J call TRBJ2-5; 7 nucleotides match TRBD1. The V gene's germline CDR1 is LGHNA and CDR2 YSLEER. The CDR3 has 16 amino acids. V gave up 1 base and J gave up 2 bases; unmatched junction bases: 7. CDR3 sequence (DNA): TGCGCCAGCAGCCAAGGGGACGACAGGGCGCAAGAGACCCAGTACTTC. Protein product: CASSQGDDRAQETQYF.